Here is one T cell receptor (beta chain) with its context. TCRdb independently ran MiXCR on the 5' RACE reads; one entry per CDR3 protein. This sample carries just under 65,000 distinct CDR3 sequences, 20% to 25% of them seen once, and the ten largest clones take about 3%. V lost 6 bases to trimming and J lost 7 bases; unmatched junction nucleotides: 11. The CDR3 has 15 amino acids. The genes are TRBV12-3 or TRBV12-4 and TRBJ1-4, with TRBD1 identical over 7 bases. This clonotype was sampled from a female donor with breast cancer. Sequencing was done on a sample of memory CD4+ T cells sorted from a lymph node. Stated subset: memory CD4+ T cells, CD4+CD45RO+CD25-. The CDR3 sequence: CASSLKQGVVEKLFF. The CDR3 coding sequence is TGTGCCAGCAGCCTAAAGCAGGGGGTGGTTGAAAAACTGTTTTTT.